This TCR beta chain appears in the sequencing data of a study of PD-1 blockade in classical Hodgkin lymphoma. Relapses following autologous stem cell transplantation were seen in all patients, with brentuximab vedotin exposure varying. Thawed PBMCs were subjected to magnetic negative selection, which yielded isolated CD8+ T cells. Patients had relapsed/refractory classical Hodgkin lymphoma with complete response, partial response or progressive disease as best response. Clones were read by immunoSEQ multiplex PCR, and TCRdb kept only the in-frame ones, dropping some. The table includes fewer than 3,500 clones, roughly 70% detected once. About this clone: Its antigen is currently unknown.

The CDR3 is 14 residues long. The germline V gene encodes CDR1 SEHNR and CDR2 FQNEAQ (reference sequence). V gave up 5 bases and J gave up 1 base, with 11 bases separating them. Study-level results: By C4D1, diversity of CD4+ TCRs had risen significantly, whereas that of CD8+ TCRs had not. Later analyses included only patients treated at least 1 year post-ASCT.

The chain is built from TRBV7-9 and TRBJ2-5; D is possibly TRBD1 (6 bases). This receptor was taken from a human donor with classical Hodgkin lymphoma. The sequencing used CD8+ T cells from blood, collected at baseline. The CDR3 DNA reads TGTGCCAGCAGCCCCTGGGACATCCAAGAGACCCAGTACTTC. It encodes CASSPWDIQETQYF.